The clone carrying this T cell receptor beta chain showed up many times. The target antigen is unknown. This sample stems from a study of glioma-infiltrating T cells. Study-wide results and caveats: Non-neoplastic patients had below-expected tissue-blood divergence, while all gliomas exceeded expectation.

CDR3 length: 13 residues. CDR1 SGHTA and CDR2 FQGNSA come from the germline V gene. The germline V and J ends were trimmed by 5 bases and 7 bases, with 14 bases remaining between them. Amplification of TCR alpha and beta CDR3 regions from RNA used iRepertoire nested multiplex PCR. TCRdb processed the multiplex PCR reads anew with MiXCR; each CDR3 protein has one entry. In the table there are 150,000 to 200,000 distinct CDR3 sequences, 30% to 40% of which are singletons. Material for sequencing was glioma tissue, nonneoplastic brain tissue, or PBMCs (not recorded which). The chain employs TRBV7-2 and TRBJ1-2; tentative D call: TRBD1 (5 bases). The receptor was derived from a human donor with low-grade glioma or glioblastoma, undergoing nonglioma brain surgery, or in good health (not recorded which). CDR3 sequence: CASSPRDGLGYTF. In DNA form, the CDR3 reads TGTGCCAGCAGCCCGCGGGACGGTCTTGGCTACACCTTC.